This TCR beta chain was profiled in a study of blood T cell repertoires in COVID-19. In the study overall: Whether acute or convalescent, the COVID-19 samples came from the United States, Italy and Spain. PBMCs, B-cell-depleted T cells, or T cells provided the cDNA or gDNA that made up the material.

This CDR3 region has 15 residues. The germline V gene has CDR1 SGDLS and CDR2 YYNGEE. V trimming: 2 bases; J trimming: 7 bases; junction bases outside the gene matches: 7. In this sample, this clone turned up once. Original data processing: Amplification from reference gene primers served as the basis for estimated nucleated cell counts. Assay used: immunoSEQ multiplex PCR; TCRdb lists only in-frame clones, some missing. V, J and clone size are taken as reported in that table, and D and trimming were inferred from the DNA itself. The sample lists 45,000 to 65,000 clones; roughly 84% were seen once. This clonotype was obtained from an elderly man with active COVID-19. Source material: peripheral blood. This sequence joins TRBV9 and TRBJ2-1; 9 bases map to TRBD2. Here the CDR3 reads CASSVQAGGSNEQFF. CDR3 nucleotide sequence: TGTGCCAGCAGCGTTCAAGCGGGAGGTTCAAATGAGCAGTTCTTC.